The next 4 T cell receptor beta chains were all read from a single sample in a study of blood T cell repertoires in COVID-19. This table comes from immunoSEQ multiplex PCR, and its TCRdb copy is limited to in-frame clones, with some not included. There are 210,000 or so clones in the sample; around 84% occur only once, and about a sixth lies in the top ten. Source material: peripheral blood. These receptors came from a woman of 80 years or more with active or convalescent COVID-19.

Note on this clone: Mismatch with germline at one junction end may stem from a read error. V gene TRBV7-2 combines with J gene TRBJ2-7; 7 positions match TRBD2. Germline V lookup: CDR1 SGHTA, CDR2 FQGNSA. The length of the CDR3 is 14 residues. CDR3 sequence (DNA): TGTGCCAGCAGCCCCGGGATGCGGCGGGAGAGACTCCACTTC. Encoded protein: CASSPGMRRERLHF. Based on the CDR3 plus reference TRBV7-2 and TRBJ2-7, the full variable domain is GAGVSQSPSNKVTEKGKDVELRCDPISGHTALYWYRQSLGQGLEFLIYFQGNSAPDKSGLPSDRFSAERTGGSVSTLTIQRTQQEDSAVYLCASSPGMRRERLHFGPGTRLTVT.

This chain connects TRBV15 to TRBJ1-2; TRBD1 is a possible D gene (6 bases). Germline loops: CDR1 LNHNV, CDR2 YYDKDF (reference sequence). V was shortened by 1 base and J by 4 bases, with 19 bases between the two germline ends. This CDR3 is 17 amino acids long. CDR3 region: CATSRAGGGESLYGYTF. Here the CDR3 DNA reads TGTGCCACCAGCAGAGCGGGAGGGGGGGAGAGCCTCTATGGCTACACCTTC.

The rearrangement links TRBV12-5 to TRBJ2-2; 8 bases line up with TRBD1. This CDR3 comprises 16 residues. The V gene's germline CDR1 is LGHNT and CDR2 FRNRAP. Trimming at V came to 5 bases and at J to 4 bases, leaving 9 bases not matched to a gene. CDR3 protein: CASGRSRTGSTGELFF. DNA for the CDR3: TGTGCTAGTGGTCGATCCCGGACAGGGAGCACCGGGGAGCTGTTTTTT.

This chain joins TRBV6-5 and TRBJ2-7; 13 bases map to TRBD2. The CDR3 covers 16 residues. The V and J ends lost 1 base and 5 bases, in that order; junction bases with no gene match: 5. CDR1 and CDR2 from the germline V gene are MNHEY and SVGAGI. The CDR3, as DNA: TGTGCCAGCAGTTACTTACTAGCGGGGGGGCCGAACGAGCAGTACTTC. Translated: CASSYLLAGGPNEQYF.